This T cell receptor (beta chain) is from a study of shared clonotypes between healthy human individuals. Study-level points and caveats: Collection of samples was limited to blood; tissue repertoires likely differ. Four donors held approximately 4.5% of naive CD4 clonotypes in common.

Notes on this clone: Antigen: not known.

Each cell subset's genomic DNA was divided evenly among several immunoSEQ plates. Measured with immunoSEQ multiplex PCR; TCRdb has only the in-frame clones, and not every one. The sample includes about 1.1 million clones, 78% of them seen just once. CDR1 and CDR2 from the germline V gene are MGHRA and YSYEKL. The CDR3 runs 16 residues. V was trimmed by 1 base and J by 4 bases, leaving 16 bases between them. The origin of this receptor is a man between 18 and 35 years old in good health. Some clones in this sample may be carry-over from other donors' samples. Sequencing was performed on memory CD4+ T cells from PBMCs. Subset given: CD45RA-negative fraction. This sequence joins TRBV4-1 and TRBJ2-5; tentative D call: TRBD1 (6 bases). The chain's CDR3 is CASSQGARDTGETQYF. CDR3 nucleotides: TGCGCCAGCAGCCAAGGAGCCAGGGACACCGGAGAGACCCAGTACTTC.